The sequence of this T cell receptor (beta chain) was determined in a study of T cell responses to AZD1222 COVID-19 vaccine. About the research overall: Second-dose intervals near 4 or 12 weeks were combined.

Study-level results: The sample set comprised mostly white British donors with more females, and clonal diversity was possibly underestimated.

The data were produced by immunoSEQ multiplex PCR, yet TCRdb's version contains in-frame clones alone and is incomplete. The sample shows approximately 160,000 clones, 85% to 95% of them seen only once. Notes on this clone: The antigen is undetermined.

The CDR3 spans 18 residues. CDR1 and CDR2 from the germline V gene are SEHNR and FQNEAQ (reference sequence). Germline trimming cut 2 bases from V and 0 bases from J; bases unmatched to any gene: 9. This receptor was obtained from an adult in good health. The chain links TRBV7-9 to TRBJ2-3; 9 positions match TRBD2. The source was peripheral blood, collected on day 0 of AZD1222 vaccination. The DNA of the CDR3 is TGTGCCAGCAGCTTAAGCAGCGGGGGGTTTACTAGCACAGATACGCAGTATTTT. Protein: CASSLSSGGFTSTDTQYF.